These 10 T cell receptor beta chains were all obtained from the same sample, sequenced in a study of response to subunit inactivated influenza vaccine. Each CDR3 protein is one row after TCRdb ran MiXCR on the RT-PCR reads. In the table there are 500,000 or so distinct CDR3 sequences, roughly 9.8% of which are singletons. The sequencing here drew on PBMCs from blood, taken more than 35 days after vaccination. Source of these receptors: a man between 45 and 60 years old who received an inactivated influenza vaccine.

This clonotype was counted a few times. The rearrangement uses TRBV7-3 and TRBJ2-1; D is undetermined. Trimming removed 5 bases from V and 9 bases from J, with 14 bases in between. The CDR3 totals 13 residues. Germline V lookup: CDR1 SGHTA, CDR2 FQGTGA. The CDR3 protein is CASSPYEEGEQFF. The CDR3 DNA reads TGTGCCAGCAGCCCGTACGAGGAAGGTGAGCAGTTCTTC. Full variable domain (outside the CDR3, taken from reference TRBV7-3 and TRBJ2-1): GAGVSQTPSNKVTEKGKYVELRCDPISGHTALYWYRQSLGQGPEFLIYFQGTGAADDSGLPNDRFFAVRPEGSVSTLKIQRTERGDSAVYLCASSPYEEGEQFFGPGTRLTVL.

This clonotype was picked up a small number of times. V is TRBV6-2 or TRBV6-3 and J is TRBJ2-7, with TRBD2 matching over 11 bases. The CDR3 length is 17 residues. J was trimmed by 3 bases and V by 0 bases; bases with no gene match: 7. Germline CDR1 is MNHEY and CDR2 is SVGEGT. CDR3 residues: CASSYSSGTSGYYEQYF. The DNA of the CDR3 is TGTGCCAGCAGTTACTCCTCCGGGACTAGCGGATACTACGAGCAGTACTTC.

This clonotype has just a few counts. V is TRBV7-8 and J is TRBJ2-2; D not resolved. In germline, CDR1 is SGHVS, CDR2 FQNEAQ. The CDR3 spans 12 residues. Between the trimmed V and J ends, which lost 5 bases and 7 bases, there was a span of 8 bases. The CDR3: CASSAVGGELFF. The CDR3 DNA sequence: TGTGCCAGCAGCGCAGTTGGCGGGGAGCTGTTTTTT.

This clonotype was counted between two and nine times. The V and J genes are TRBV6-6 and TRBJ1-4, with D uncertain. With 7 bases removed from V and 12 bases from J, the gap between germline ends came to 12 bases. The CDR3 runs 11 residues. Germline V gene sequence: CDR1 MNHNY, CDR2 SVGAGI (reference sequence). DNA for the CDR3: TGTGCCAGCACCTCGGGTTGGGAACTGTTTTTT. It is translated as CASTSGWELFF.

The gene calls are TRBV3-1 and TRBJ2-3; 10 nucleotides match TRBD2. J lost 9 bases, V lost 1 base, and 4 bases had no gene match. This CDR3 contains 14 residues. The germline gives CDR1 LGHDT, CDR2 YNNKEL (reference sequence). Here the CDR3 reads CASSQVSAGGTQYF. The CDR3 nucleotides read TGTGCCAGCAGCCAAGTATCAGCGGGAGGGACGCAGTATTTT.

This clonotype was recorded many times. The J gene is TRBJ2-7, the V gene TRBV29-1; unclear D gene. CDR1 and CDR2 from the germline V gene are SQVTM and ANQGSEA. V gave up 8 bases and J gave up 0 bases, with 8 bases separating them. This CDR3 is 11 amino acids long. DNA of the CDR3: TGCAGCCGAAAGGGCTCCTACGAGCAGTACTTC. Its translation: CSRKGSYEQYF.

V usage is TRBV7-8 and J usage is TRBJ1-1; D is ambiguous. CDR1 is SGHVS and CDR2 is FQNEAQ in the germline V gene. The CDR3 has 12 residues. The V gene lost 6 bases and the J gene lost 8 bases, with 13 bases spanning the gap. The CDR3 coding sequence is TGTGCCAGCAGACTCAGGCGCGAGGAAGCTTTCTTT. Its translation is CASRLRREEAFF. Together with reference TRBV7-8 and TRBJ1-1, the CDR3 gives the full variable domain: GAGVSQSPRYKVAKRGQDVALRCDPISGHVSLFWYQQALGQGPEFLTYFQNEAQLDKSGLPSDRFFAERPEGSVSTLKIQRTQQEDSAVYLCASRLRREEAFFGQGTRLTVV.

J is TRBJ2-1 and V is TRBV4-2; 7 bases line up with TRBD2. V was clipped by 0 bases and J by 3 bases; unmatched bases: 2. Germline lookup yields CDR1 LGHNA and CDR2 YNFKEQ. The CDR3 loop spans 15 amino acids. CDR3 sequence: CASSQDRTSYNEQFF. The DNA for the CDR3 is TGTGCCAGCAGCCAAGATAGGACTAGCTACAATGAGCAGTTCTTC.

CDR3 bases: TGCAGCGTCCCTACAGACACCGGGGAGCTGTTTTTT. This sequence encodes CSVPTDTGELFF. This rearrangement joins TRBV29-1 to TRBJ2-2; D is unclear. CDR1 SQVTM and CDR2 ANQGSEA come from the germline V gene. CDR3 length: 12 amino acids. V lost 6 bases and J 3 bases, leaving 8 bases between the germline ends.

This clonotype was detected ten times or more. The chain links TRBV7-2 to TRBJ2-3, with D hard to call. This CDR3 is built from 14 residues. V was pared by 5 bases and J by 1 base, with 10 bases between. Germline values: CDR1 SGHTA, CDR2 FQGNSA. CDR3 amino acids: CASSLLGGTDTQYF. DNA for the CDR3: TGTGCCAGCAGCCTTCTTGGAGGCACAGATACGCAGTATTTT.